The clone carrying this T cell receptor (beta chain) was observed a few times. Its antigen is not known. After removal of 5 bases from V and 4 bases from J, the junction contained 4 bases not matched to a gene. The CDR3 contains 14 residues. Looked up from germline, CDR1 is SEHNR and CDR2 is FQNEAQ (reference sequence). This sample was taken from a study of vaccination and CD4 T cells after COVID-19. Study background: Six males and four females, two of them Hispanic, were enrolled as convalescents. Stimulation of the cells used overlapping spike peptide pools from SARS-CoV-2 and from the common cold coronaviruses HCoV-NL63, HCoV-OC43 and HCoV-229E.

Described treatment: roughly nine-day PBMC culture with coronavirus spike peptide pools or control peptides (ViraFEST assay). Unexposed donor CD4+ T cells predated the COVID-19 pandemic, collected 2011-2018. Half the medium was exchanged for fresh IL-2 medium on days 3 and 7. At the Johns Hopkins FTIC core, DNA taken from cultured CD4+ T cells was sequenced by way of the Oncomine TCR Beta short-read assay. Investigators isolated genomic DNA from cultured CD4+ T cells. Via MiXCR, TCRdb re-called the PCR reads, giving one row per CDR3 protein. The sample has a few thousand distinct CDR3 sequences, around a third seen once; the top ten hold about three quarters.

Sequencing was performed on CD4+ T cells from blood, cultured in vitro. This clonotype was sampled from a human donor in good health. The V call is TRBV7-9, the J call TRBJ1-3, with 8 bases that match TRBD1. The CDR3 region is CASSPTGAGNTIYF. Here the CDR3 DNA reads TGTGCCAGCAGCCCGACAGGGGCAGGAAACACCATATATTTT.